The clone carrying this T cell receptor beta chain has just a few counts. This specimen belongs to a study of blood T cells in healthy people across ages. The CDR3 runs 15 residues. V gave up 2 bases and J gave up 5 bases; unmatched junction bases: 7. Per germline, CDR1 MGHRA and CDR2 YSYEKL. A sample-barcoded 5' primer and a J-beta primer mix were used in a second PCR of roughly 7 to 11 cycles. From the 5' RACE reads, TCRdb called clonotypes with MiXCR, one entry per CDR3 protein. In the table there are about 620,000 distinct CDR3 sequences, over 20% of which are singletons. This receptor was obtained from an older man in good health. The sequencing sample was made of blood. V gene TRBV4-1 combines with J gene TRBJ2-5; 8 positions match TRBD1. The CDR3 region is CASSQSDRAGETQYF. CDR3 coding DNA: TGCGCCAGCAGCCAATCGGACAGGGCTGGGGAGACCCAGTACTTC.